This T cell receptor (beta chain) was recovered during a study of cytomegalovirus exposure and HLA in healthy donors. Comment on this clone: What it recognizes is unknown.

Researchers ran the PCR with 60 Vbeta and 13 Jbeta primers. Some clones are missing from TCRdb's copy, which holds only in-frame ones; the method was immunoSEQ multiplex PCR. In the table there are approximately 120,000 clones, 80% to 90% of which are singletons. Study-wide findings and caveats: In a later analysis, HLA-associated TCR beta chains were more clonally expanded than equally common others. The majority of CMV-associated TCR beta chains were reported as apparently HLA-restricted in a later analysis. At a 0.05 false discovery rate, a later analysis found 16,951 TCR beta sequences to be associated with HLA alleles.

Per germline, CDR1 GTSNPN and CDR2 SVGIG (reference sequence). Trimming cost V 4 bases and J 0 bases, with 12 bases left between them. CDR3 size: 14 residues. The chain joins TRBV30 to TRBJ1-2; maybe TRBD1 (5 bases). The sequencing sample was made of PBMCs. The sequence was collected from a woman in her 30s in good health and CMV-seronegative. CDR3 sequence: CAWIGGLANYGYTF. Written as DNA, the CDR3 is TGTGCCTGGATTGGGGGGTTAGCTAACTATGGCTACACCTTC.